This T cell receptor beta chain stems from a study of tissue T cells after allogeneic stem cell transplantation. Looking at the study overall: Smaller viable blood or marrow samples skipped sorting for direct DNA extraction.

All graft-versus-host disease patients had gastrointestinal involvement and received several lines of directed therapy. On this clone itself: Its specificity is not known.

Study outcomes and limitations: Within patients, tissue anatomy strongly shaped TCR repertoire composition. Blood and spleen captured only part of the tissue TCR repertoire.

The length of the CDR3 is 13 residues. CDR1 is SQVTM, CDR2 ANQGSEA, per germline. V was shortened by 0 bases and J by 5 bases, with 10 bases between the two germline ends. Produced via immunoSEQ multiplex PCR; TCRdb's table is partial and in-frame only. The sample lists 1,400 or so clones, 85% occurring once. This receptor was identified in an older male patient with steroid-refractory graft-versus-host disease after an allogeneic stem cell transplant. Some T cells may arise from the graft donor. V usage is TRBV29-1 and J usage is TRBJ1-2; D is unclear. This specimen was blood, taken at autopsy. CDR3 sequence: CSVEDRSMYGYTF. Here the CDR3 DNA reads TGCAGCGTTGAAGATCGATCAATGTATGGCTACACCTTC. The variable domain in full, with the rest retrieved from reference TRBV29-1 and TRBJ1-2, is SAVISQKPSRDICQRGTSLTIQCQVDSQVTMMFWYRQQPGQSLTLIATANQGSEATYESGFVIDKFPISRPNLTFSTLTVSNMSPEDSSIYLCSVEDRSMYGYTFGSGTRLTVV.